The clone carrying this TCR beta chain has ten or more counts. Its antigen remains unknown. Ophthalmopathy patients all had a Clinical Activity Score of at least 3, a NOSPECS grade of at least 4 and disease under 3 months old. This entry belongs to a study of T cells in Graves' hyperthyroidism and ophthalmopathy. Background on the study: Prior to any treatment, at the point of initial diagnosis, peripheral blood was collected. Study conclusions and caveats: The blood repertoire included most of the expanded thyroid clonotypes above 0.001. Before onset, ophthalmopathy was predicted by the model a median around 6.5 months earlier.

V shed 5 bases and J shed 6 bases, with 16 bases lying between them. The CDR3 contains 14 residues. The germline V gene has CDR1 MNHEY and CDR2 SMNVEV (reference sequence). It was RNA transcripts that yielded the amplified TCR beta CDR3 regions. HTBI primers were employed in a first-round RT-PCR of the TCR CDR3. Each CDR3 protein gets one entry after TCRdb re-called the multiplex PCR reads with MiXCR. Among 530,000 or so distinct CDR3 sequences, more than 15% were seen once, and the ten largest hold 17%. The chain couples TRBV27 to TRBJ1-2; TRBD1 is a possible D gene (6 bases). This TCR was recovered from a woman aged 18 to 35 with Graves' ophthalmopathy. The material sequenced was blood. The CDR3 loop is CASSPSGQGNGYTF. CDR3 sequence (DNA): TGTGCCAGCAGTCCCTCGGGCCAGGGGAATGGCTACACCTTC.